Presented here are 2 T cell receptor beta chains from one specimen sequenced in a study of Ad26.COV2.S vaccination and SARS-CoV-2 variants. Only in-frame clones appear in the TCRdb table, and some are missing; sequencing was by immunoSEQ multiplex PCR. The sample contains hundreds of thousands of clones, 85% to 90% of which appear only once. As for treatment: around 19 received Ad26.COV2.S at low or high dose, single or two shots; five or six received placebo; per-sample allocation not given. Each sample was drawn 63 days after the first injection (of vaccine or placebo). The specimen was peripheral blood, collected in a trial of Ad26.COV2.S vaccine versus placebo. The receptors derive from a person between 18 and 65 years old who received the Ad26.COV2.S COVID-19 vaccine or a placebo.

The genes are TRBV6-2 or TRBV6-3 and TRBJ1-2; weak D call: TRBD1 (6 bases). The CDR3 is made up of 14 amino acids. With 2 bases removed from V and 6 bases from J, the gap between germline ends came to 13 bases. Germline CDR1 MNHEY, CDR2 SVGEGT. Here the CDR3 DNA reads TGTGCCAGCAGTTACCGCGGGGGCTACGATGGCTACACCTTC. Protein product: CASSYRGGYDGYTF.

The rearrangement uses TRBV10-3 and TRBJ2-5, with TRBD1 matching 8 bases. The CDR3 runs 13 residues. The germline V gene encodes CDR1 ENHRY and CDR2 SYGVKD. V gave up 7 bases and J gave up 5 bases; unmatched junction bases: 6. CDR3 DNA: TGTGCCATCACCCGAAACAGGGGGGAGACCCAGTACTTC. Translation: CAITRNRGETQYF.